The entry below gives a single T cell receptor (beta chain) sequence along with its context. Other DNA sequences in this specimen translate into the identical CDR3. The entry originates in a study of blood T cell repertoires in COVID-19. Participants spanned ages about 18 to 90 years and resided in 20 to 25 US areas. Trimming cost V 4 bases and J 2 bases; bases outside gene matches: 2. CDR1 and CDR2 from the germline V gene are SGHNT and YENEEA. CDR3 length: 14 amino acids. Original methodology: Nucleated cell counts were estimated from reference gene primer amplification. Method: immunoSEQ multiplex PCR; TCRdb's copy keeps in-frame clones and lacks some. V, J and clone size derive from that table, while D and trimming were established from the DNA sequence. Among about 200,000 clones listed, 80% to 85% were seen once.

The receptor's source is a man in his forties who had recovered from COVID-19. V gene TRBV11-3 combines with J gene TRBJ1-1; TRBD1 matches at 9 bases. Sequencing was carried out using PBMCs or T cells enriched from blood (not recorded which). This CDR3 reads CASSSDRGNTEAFF. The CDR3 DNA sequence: TGTGCCAGCAGCTCGGACAGGGGCAACACTGAAGCTTTCTTT.